These 21 T cell receptor beta chains were sequenced from one sample in a study of blood T cell repertoires in COVID-19. Some clones are missing from TCRdb's copy, which holds only in-frame ones; the method was immunoSEQ multiplex PCR. The sample includes roughly 130,000 clones, roughly nine tenths of them seen just once. Source material: peripheral blood. These receptor sequences come from a human donor with COVID-19, enrolled during active disease. The donor label of this sample is uncertain.

The chain combines TRBV4-1 with TRBJ2-7; 9 bases map to TRBD2. The CDR3 extends over 17 amino acids. Germline CDR1 MGHRA, CDR2 YSYEKL. The junction had 10 bases not matched to a gene; V was cut back by 1 base and J by 3 bases. The CDR3 spells CASSQGLAVGQVYEQYF. For the CDR3, the DNA is TGCGCCAGCAGCCAAGGACTAGCGGTAGGACAGGTCTACGAGCAGTACTTC.

Points on this clone: Distinct nucleotide sequences in the sample also encode this CDR3. J is TRBJ1-2 and V is TRBV20-1, with D possibly being TRBD1 (6 bases). Per germline, CDR1 DFQATT and CDR2 SNEGSKA (reference sequence). The CDR3 has 11 amino acids. Trimming took 6 bases from V and 5 from J, leaving 10 bases between them. The CDR3 DNA reads TGCAGTGCCAGACAGGATTATGGCTACACCTTC. Protein product: CSARQDYGYTF.

The gene calls are TRBV19 and TRBJ1-2, with D perhaps matching TRBD1 (5 bases). The ends were cut back, 5 bases at V and 1 base at J, with 14 bases in the middle. The germline gives CDR1 LNHDA, CDR2 SQIVND (reference sequence). CDR3 size: 15 residues. In nucleotides, the CDR3 is TGTGCCAGTAGTCCACAGGTCCTAAATAACTATGGCTACACCTTC. It encodes CASSPQVLNNYGYTF.

In nucleotides, the CDR3 is TGTGCCAGCACCAATGGACAGGGGGCCTACAATGAGCAGTTCTTC. This translates into CASTNGQGAYNEQFF. V gene TRBV19 combines with J gene TRBJ2-1, with 10 nucleotides matching TRBD1. V shed 9 bases, J shed 2 bases, and the junction held 7 bases outside the gene matches. CDR1 and CDR2 (germline): LNHDA, SQIVND (reference sequence). The CDR3 has 15 amino acids.

V usage is TRBV6-5 and J usage is TRBJ1-6, with no clear D. The CDR3 runs to 12 residues. With 4 bases removed from V and 7 bases from J, the gap between germline ends came to 5 bases. CDR1 MNHEY and CDR2 SVGAGI come from the germline V gene. CDR3: CASSSLNSPLHF. The CDR3 DNA reads TGTGCCAGCAGTTCGCTAAATTCACCCCTCCACTTT.

V usage is TRBV18 and J usage is TRBJ1-1, with D possibly being TRBD1 (6 bases). The CDR3 runs to 14 residues. CDR1 and CDR2 (germline): KGHSH, LQKENI. The V end lost 4 bases, the J end lost 1 base, and 10 bases lay between the germline ends. The CDR3 loop is CASSLGQWNTEAFF. The CDR3 DNA reads as TGTGCCAGCTCACTTGGACAGTGGAACACTGAAGCTTTCTTT.

The chain joins TRBV2 to TRBJ2-2; 8 positions agree with TRBD2. Trimming at V came to 10 bases and at J to 2 bases, leaving 6 bases not matched to a gene. The CDR3 totals 14 residues. Germline CDR1 and CDR2: SNHLY and FYNNEI. The CDR3 sequence is CAIGGAENTGELFF. The DNA for the CDR3 is TGTGCCATCGGGGGGGCAGAAAACACCGGGGAGCTGTTTTTT.

The rearrangement joins TRBV5-4 to TRBJ2-2, with 7 bases aligning to TRBD1. The germline V gene encodes CDR1 SGHNT and CDR2 YYREEE (reference sequence). Trimming removed 4 bases from V and 5 bases from J; junction bases left unmatched: 5. The CDR3 sequence is 14 residues long. The CDR3 DNA is TGTGCCAGCAGCGCCTTGGACAGGACCGGGGAGCTGTTTTTT. Protein product: CASSALDRTGELFF.

The chain combines TRBV9 with TRBJ1-4, with unresolved D. This CDR3 is built from 14 residues. V lost 0 bases and J 8 bases, leaving 11 bases between the germline ends. Germline CDR1 is SGDLS and CDR2 is YYNGEE. Here the CDR3 reads CASSVGALGEKLFF. DNA of the CDR3: TGTGCCAGCAGCGTAGGGGCGCTCGGAGAAAAACTGTTTTTT.

J is TRBJ1-2 and V is TRBV5-6; D gene unclear. The germline V gene encodes CDR1 SGHDT and CDR2 YYEEEE. The CDR3 loop spans 15 amino acids. The V gene lost 0 bases and the J gene lost 2 bases, with 11 bases spanning the gap. CDR3 residues: CASSLAGNTNYGYTF. The CDR3 bases are TGTGCCAGCAGCTTGGCGGGGAATACGAACTATGGCTACACCTTC.

The rearrangement links TRBV30 to TRBJ2-2, with D possibly being TRBD2 (6 bases). CDR1 GTSNPN and CDR2 SVGIG come from the germline V gene (reference sequence). The V end was cut by 5 bases, the J end by 0 bases, with 13 bases between. There are 15 residues in the CDR3. The CDR3 DNA reads TGTGCCTGGGGGGGAGGCAGGGCGAACACCGGGGAGCTGTTTTTT. Its translation is CAWGGGRANTGELFF.

The chain combines TRBV18 with TRBJ1-3; 10 bases are a match to TRBD1. This CDR3 has 17 residues. Germline trimming cut 3 bases from V and 2 bases from J; bases unmatched to any gene: 7. The germline V gene has CDR1 KGHSH and CDR2 LQKENI. The DNA of the CDR3 is TGTGCCAGCTCACCCCGAGAGGGACAGGGGACTGGAAACACCATATATTTT. This encodes CASSPREGQGTGNTIYF.

The V and J genes are TRBV7-3 and TRBJ1-6; TRBD1 might be the D (6 bases). Trimming cost V 2 bases and J 2 bases, with 7 bases left between them. The CDR3 covers 15 residues. The germline V gene encodes CDR1 SGHTA and CDR2 FQGTGA. The CDR3 DNA is TGTGCCAGCAGCTTATCAGGGGCCTATAATTCACCCCTCCACTTT. Protein product: CASSLSGAYNSPLHF.

The J gene is TRBJ2-1, the V gene TRBV11-2; 9 bases align to TRBD1. J lost 1 base, V lost 0 bases, and 4 bases had no gene match. The CDR3 covers 17 residues. Germline lookup yields CDR1 SGHAT and CDR2 FQNNGV. CDR3 nucleotide sequence: TGTGCCAGCAGCTTAGATCACGGGACAGGGTCCTACAATGAGCAGTTCTTC. The encoded protein is CASSLDHGTGSYNEQFF.

Concerning this clone itself: Other nucleotide sequences in the sample specify the same CDR3. This chain uses TRBV6-5 with TRBJ1-5; D possibly corresponds to TRBD1 (5 bases). The V end lost 6 bases, the J end lost 4 bases, and 10 bases lay between the germline ends. Per germline, CDR1 MNHEY and CDR2 SVGAGI. The CDR3 sequence is 13 residues long. CDR3 region: CASRRDRNQPQHF. CDR3 DNA sequence: TGTGCCAGCAGGCGGGACCGAAATCAGCCCCAGCATTTT.

CDR3 sequence: CANSNGGILTEAFF. The DNA for the CDR3 is TGTGCCAATAGCAACGGGGGGATCCTCACTGAAGCTTTCTTT. The V gene is TRBV2, the J gene TRBJ1-1; maybe TRBD1 (5 bases). The V gene's germline CDR1 is SNHLY and CDR2 FYNNEI. The CDR3 has 14 amino acids. The ends were cut back, 10 bases at V and 4 bases at J, with 19 bases in the middle.

The chain is built from TRBV6-4 and TRBJ2-1; 7 bases line up with TRBD2. V lost 5 bases to trimming and J lost 6 bases; unmatched junction nucleotides: 4. There are 13 residues in the CDR3. Looked up from germline, CDR1 is MRHNA and CDR2 is SNTAGT. The CDR3 loop is CASSTGTTNEQFF. In DNA form, the CDR3 reads TGTGCCAGCAGTACCGGGACTACCAATGAGCAGTTCTTC.

The chain recombines TRBV29-1 with TRBJ1-2; TRBD1 matches 7 bases. With 7 bases clipped from V and 3 bases from J, the junction kept 8 bases outside the gene matches. Per the germline V gene, CDR1 is SQVTM and CDR2 is ANQGSEA. The CDR3 is 13 residues long. The CDR3 DNA is TGCAGCGCTACACCCGGGACAGACTATGGCTACACCTTC. It encodes CSATPGTDYGYTF.

The chain uses TRBV5-5 and TRBJ1-1, with D possibly matching TRBD1 (6 bases). CDR3 length: 14 residues. CDR1 SGHKS and CDR2 YYEKEE come from the germline V gene (reference sequence). V dropped 1 base and J dropped 6 bases, with 13 bases sitting between them. This chain's CDR3 is CASSLWREGAEAFF. CDR3 in DNA: TGTGCCAGCAGCTTGTGGCGGGAGGGGGCTGAAGCTTTCTTT.

The gene calls are TRBV18 and TRBJ2-1, with 8 bases matching TRBD1. V was clipped by 0 bases and J by 2 bases; unmatched bases: 6. The CDR3 is 17 amino acids. In germline, CDR1 is KGHSH, CDR2 LQKENI. The CDR3 nucleotides are TGTGCCAGCTCACCACCGGGGGCAGGGGGCCCCTACAATGAGCAGTTCTTC. It encodes CASSPPGAGGPYNEQFF.

J is TRBJ2-2 and V is TRBV29-1; D not resolved. Germline V gene lookup returns CDR1 SQVTM and CDR2 ANQGSEA. The CDR3 has 15 residues. The V end was cut by 7 bases, the J end by 7 bases, with 22 bases between. The chain's CDR3 is CSASTELEHVGELFF. The CDR3 DNA reads TGCAGCGCCTCCACAGAACTCGAACATGTCGGGGAGCTGTTTTTT.